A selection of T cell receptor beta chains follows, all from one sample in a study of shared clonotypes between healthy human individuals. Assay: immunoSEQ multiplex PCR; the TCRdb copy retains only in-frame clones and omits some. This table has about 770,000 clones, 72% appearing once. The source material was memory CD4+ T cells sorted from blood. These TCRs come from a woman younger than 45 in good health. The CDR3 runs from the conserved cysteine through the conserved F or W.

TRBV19	CASSIGMADTQYF
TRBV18	CASSPQREGHPEYF
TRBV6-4	CASRQDRGNTEAFF
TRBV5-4	CASRVTQANTGELFF
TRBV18	CASSPPAGTSAQETQYF
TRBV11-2	CASSLGANTGELFF
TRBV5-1	CASSLDVEQYF
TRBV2	CASSVAGTGSYEQYF
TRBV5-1	CASSLTSFSETQYF
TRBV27	CASSPGPYSNQPQHF
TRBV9	CASSVVWDRGTDTQYF
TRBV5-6	CASSHQGADTIYF
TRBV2	CASSGTALGPQHF
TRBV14	CASSQVRLRISSYNEQFF
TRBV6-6	CASSYPDGSSTDTQYF
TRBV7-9	CASGYGDPGNTIYF
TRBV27	CASSLLAGYNEQFF
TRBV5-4	CASSAPGQGLHEQYF
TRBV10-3	CAISPSGPTADTQYF
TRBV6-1	CASSWDRGRQETQYF
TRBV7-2	CASSFNYGQPQHF
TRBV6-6	CASSYGDAVGELFF
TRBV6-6	CASSVQGGPYEQYF
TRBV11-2	CASSLGTFPGHEQYF
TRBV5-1	CASSTLLPGGSEQYF
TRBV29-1	CSVERVGVRTEAFF
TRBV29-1	CSVDSETVGGTQYF
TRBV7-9	CASGRQIREAFF
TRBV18	CASSRDREYNEQFF
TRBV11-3	CASSSGREGFEQYF
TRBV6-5	CASSSTDLLGANVLTF
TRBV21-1	CASSKDPLAGTEAFF
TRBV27	CASSLIGQRRSGRVYNEQFF
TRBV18	CASSPFLGSTGTDTQYF
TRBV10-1	CASSGPGQRVSYEQYF
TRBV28	CASSLIAGGPLAKNIQYF
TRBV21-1	CASVQVNGYTF
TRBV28	CASSRRGPGTQYF
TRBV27	CASSLSSGGRNTIYF
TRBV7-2	CASSYGLAAVNTGELFF
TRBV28	CASSFSGFGGYTF
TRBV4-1	CASSQGFMVVADTQYF